A selection of T cell receptor beta chains follows, all from one sample in a study of identifying expanded T cells in peripheral blood. Clones were sequenced by immunoSEQ multiplex PCR, and TCRdb holds only the in-frame ones, with some missing. This table has about 81,000 clones, 65% to 85% appearing once. The sample consisted of blood. The source of these receptors is a person aged 18 to 75 in good health. Each CDR3 is given with its conserved first and last residue. The order of the fields is clone size, V gene, J gene, D gene, CDR3 length, CDR3 protein, CDR3 DNA. The D gene is left open where the match is weak. The size field is filled for only some rows; it gives once, few, many or a size class.

clone size: .; V gene: TRBV5-5; J gene: TRBJ1-1; D gene: TRBD1; CDR3 length: 14; CDR3 protein: CASSPSGTGAGAFF; CDR3 DNA: TGTGCCAGCAGCCCATCCGGGACAGGGGCTGGAGCTTTCTTT
clone size: .; V gene: TRBV27; J gene: TRBJ2-5; D gene: .; CDR3 length: 13; CDR3 protein: CASRLPDAGTQYF; CDR3 DNA: TGTGCCAGCAGACTTCCCGACGCAGGGACCCAGTACTTC
clone size: .; V gene: TRBV25-1; J gene: TRBJ2-3; D gene: .; CDR3 length: 16; CDR3 protein: CASSSARGLSTDTQYF; CDR3 DNA: TGTGCCAGCAGTAGTGCGCGGGGGCTTAGCACAGATACGCAGTATTTT
clone size: .; V gene: TRBV4-1; J gene: TRBJ1-3; D gene: .; CDR3 length: 15; CDR3 protein: CASSRGPISGNTIYF; CDR3 DNA: TGCGCCAGCAGCCGAGGACCGATCTCTGGAAACACCATATATTTT
clone size: few; V gene: TRBV18; J gene: TRBJ1-2; D gene: .; CDR3 length: 15; CDR3 protein: CASSPPEGGGYGYTF; CDR3 DNA: TGTGCCAGCTCACCCCCGGAGGGGGGAGGCTATGGCTACACCTTC
clone size: once; V gene: TRBV2; J gene: TRBJ1-1; D gene: TRBD1; CDR3 length: 14; CDR3 protein: CASSDRQGYTEAFF; CDR3 DNA: TGTGCCAGCAGTGACAGACAGGGGTACACTGAAGCTTTCTTT
clone size: .; V gene: TRBV28; J gene: TRBJ1-5; D gene: TRBD1; CDR3 length: 17; CDR3 protein: CASSLRQGASLSQPQHF; CDR3 DNA: TGTGCCAGCAGTTTGCGACAGGGGGCGTCTTTGTCTCAGCCCCAGCATTTT
clone size: few; V gene: TRBV7-9; J gene: TRBJ2-5; D gene: .; CDR3 length: 13; CDR3 protein: CASNQGGQETQYF; CDR3 DNA: TGTGCCAGCAACCAAGGGGGCCAAGAGACCCAGTACTTC
clone size: .; V gene: TRBV7-9; J gene: TRBJ1-4; D gene: .; CDR3 length: 14; CDR3 protein: CASSFGGNNEKLFF; CDR3 DNA: TGTGCCAGCAGCTTTGGGGGGAATAATGAAAAACTGTTTTTT
clone size: .; V gene: TRBV7-9; J gene: TRBJ1-1; D gene: .; CDR3 length: 13; CDR3 protein: CASSLAEVSEAFF; CDR3 DNA: TGTGCCAGCAGCTTAGCGGAGGTTAGTGAAGCTTTCTTT
clone size: .; V gene: TRBV6-1; J gene: TRBJ2-7; D gene: .; CDR3 length: 15; CDR3 protein: CASSELGAASYEQYF; CDR3 DNA: TGTGCCAGCAGTGAACTGGGGGCAGCCTCCTACGAGCAGTACTTC
clone size: .; V gene: TRBV27; J gene: TRBJ1-2; D gene: .; CDR3 length: 12; CDR3 protein: CASSLKGVDYTF; CDR3 DNA: TGTGCCAGCAGTTTAAAGGGCGTTGACTACACCTTC
clone size: .; V gene: TRBV6-6; J gene: TRBJ1-2; D gene: .; CDR3 length: 14; CDR3 protein: CASTFLQGNYGYTF; CDR3 DNA: TGTGCCAGCACCTTTCTACAGGGTAACTATGGCTACACCTTC
clone size: once; V gene: TRBV6-6; J gene: TRBJ1-1; D gene: .; CDR3 length: 16; CDR3 protein: CASSYSPLSGLAEAFF; CDR3 DNA: TGTGCCAGCAGTTACTCTCCCCTTTCCGGGTTAGCTGAAGCTTTCTTT
clone size: once; V gene: TRBV5-1; J gene: TRBJ2-7; D gene: TRBD2; CDR3 length: 15; CDR3 protein: CASSRTSGSGYEQYF; CDR3 DNA: TGCGCCAGCAGCCGGACTAGCGGGAGTGGTTACGAGCAGTACTTC
clone size: .; V gene: TRBV6-6; J gene: TRBJ1-4; D gene: TRBD1; CDR3 length: 14; CDR3 protein: CASSATGGVEKLFF; CDR3 DNA: TGTGCCAGCAGCGCGACAGGGGGCGTCGAAAAACTGTTTTTT
clone size: .; V gene: TRBV4-3; J gene: TRBJ1-2; D gene: TRBD1; CDR3 length: 15; CDR3 protein: CASSQSGQGVNGYTF; CDR3 DNA: TGCGCCAGCAGCCAGTCGGGACAGGGGGTTAATGGCTACACCTTC
clone size: .; V gene: TRBV28; J gene: TRBJ2-1; D gene: .; CDR3 length: 13; CDR3 protein: CASSLSGQEKQFF; CDR3 DNA: TGTGCCAGCAGTTTATCGGGCCAGGAGAAGCAGTTCTTC
clone size: .; V gene: TRBV9; J gene: TRBJ2-3; D gene: TRBD2; CDR3 length: 16; CDR3 protein: CASSVEAGGGPDTQYF; CDR3 DNA: TGTGCCAGCAGCGTAGAAGCGGGAGGGGGCCCAGATACGCAGTATTTT
clone size: once; V gene: TRBV4-2; J gene: TRBJ2-1; D gene: TRBD2; CDR3 length: 16; CDR3 protein: CASSPGLAGAYNEQFF; CDR3 DNA: TGTGCCAGCAGCCCCGGACTAGCGGGAGCCTACAATGAGCAGTTCTTC
clone size: .; V gene: TRBV29-1; J gene: TRBJ2-3; D gene: .; CDR3 length: 13; CDR3 protein: CSVEFAGTDTQYF; CDR3 DNA: TGCAGCGTTGAATTTGCGGGAACAGATACGCAGTATTTT
clone size: .; V gene: TRBV4-1; J gene: TRBJ2-7; D gene: TRBD1; CDR3 length: 16; CDR3 protein: CASSLYTGGGYGEQYF; CDR3 DNA: TGCGCCAGCAGCTTATACACAGGGGGTGGGTACGGCGAGCAGTACTTC
clone size: .; V gene: TRBV6-6; J gene: TRBJ2-1; D gene: .; CDR3 length: 13; CDR3 protein: CASTTAPYNEQFF; CDR3 DNA: TGTGCCAGCACTACCGCCCCCTACAATGAGCAGTTCTTC
clone size: .; V gene: TRBV28; J gene: TRBJ1-5; D gene: TRBD1; CDR3 length: 13; CDR3 protein: CASSHRDRGRRGF; CDR3 DNA: TGTGCCAGCAGTCACCGGGACAGGGGGCGGAGGGGTTTT
clone size: .; V gene: TRBV4-2; J gene: TRBJ2-7; D gene: TRBD1; CDR3 length: 13; CDR3 protein: CASSHPGGSEQYF; CDR3 DNA: TGTGCCAGCAGCCATCCAGGGGGCTCCGAGCAGTACTTC
clone size: .; V gene: TRBV29-1; J gene: TRBJ1-1; D gene: .; CDR3 length: 13; CDR3 protein: CSVEVGGNTEAFF; CDR3 DNA: TGCAGCGTTGAAGTCGGGGGGAACACTGAAGCTTTCTTT
clone size: .; V gene: TRBV7-8; J gene: TRBJ2-7; D gene: TRBD2; CDR3 length: 15; CDR3 protein: CASSLTTSVTYEQYF; CDR3 DNA: TGTGCCAGCAGCTTAACCACTAGCGTAACCTACGAGCAGTACTTC
clone size: once; V gene: TRBV5-4; J gene: TRBJ2-5; D gene: .; CDR3 length: 13; CDR3 protein: CASSPGARETQYF; CDR3 DNA: TGTGCCAGCAGCCCGGGTGCCAGAGAGACCCAGTACTTC
clone size: few; V gene: TRBV5-1; J gene: TRBJ2-7; D gene: .; CDR3 length: 14; CDR3 protein: CASSFSRGVDEQYF; CDR3 DNA: TGCGCCAGCAGCTTTTCCCGGGGAGTGGATGAGCAGTACTTC